The TCR beta chain described here comes from a study of CD8+CD57+ T cells in acquired aplastic anemia. Study-wide context: DNA from sorted CD4+ and CD8+ cells averaged about 3.2 ug. Healthy-donor CD4+ cells averaged about 10 million reads.

The study profiled TCR beta VDJ and CDR3 using genomic DNA as template. TCRdb analysed the reads with MiXCR anew, one entry per CDR3 protein. The repertoire has about 190,000 distinct CDR3 sequences, about 53% of them found once; the top ten carry roughly 15%. The V end lost 0 bases, the J end lost 5 bases, and 5 bases lay between the germline ends. Germline V lookup: CDR1 LNHNV, CDR2 YYDKDF (reference sequence). This CDR3 is 14 amino acids long. As for this clonotype: Its specificity is not known.

Study results and caveats: Patients did not significantly differ from controls in CD8+ Simpson's diversity. About 27 CD8+ CDR3 sequences were shared between patients and controls.

The V and J genes are TRBV15 and TRBJ1-6, with D uncertain. Sequenced input: sorted CD4+, CD8+, or CD8+CD57+ T cells (not recorded which) from PBMCs. The clonotype comes from a human donor in good health, serving as a control. The CDR3 reads CATSRDLNNSPLHF. CDR3 sequence (DNA): TGTGCCACCAGCAGAGATCTCAATAATTCACCCCTCCACTTT.